These 15 T cell receptor beta chains originate from one sample sequenced in a study of cytomegalovirus exposure and HLA in healthy donors. The table came from immunoSEQ multiplex PCR; TCRdb's copy has only in-frame clones and leaves some out. The table has some 48,000 clones, 88% seen once. Sequencing was carried out using PBMCs. The receptors were gathered from a woman aged 30 to 39 in good health and CMV-seronegative.

This chain links TRBV10-3 with TRBJ2-5, with TRBD2 identical over 7 bases. Germline V CDR1 and CDR2: ENHRY, SYGVKD. The junction had 7 bases not matched to a gene; V was cut back by 4 bases and J by 5 bases. The CDR3 covers 14 residues. CDR3 in DNA: TGTGCCATCAGTGCCGCCTCGGGAGGCGAGACCCAGTACTTC. It translates to CAISAASGGETQYF.

The gene calls are TRBV4-1 and TRBJ2-3; maybe TRBD1 (6 bases). Germline V CDR1 and CDR2: MGHRA, YSYEKL. The CDR3 runs to 14 residues. The V end was cut by 1 base, the J end by 5 bases, with 10 bases between. In nucleotides, the CDR3 is TGCGCCAGCAGCCAAGGGGCAGGGGAAGATACGCAGTATTTT. Amino acids: CASSQGAGEDTQYF.

The genes are TRBV7-2 and TRBJ2-7; the match to TRBD2 covers 13 bases. The CDR3 is 14 amino acids. V was pared by 6 bases and J by 7 bases, with 6 bases of the junction left unmatched. CDR1 and CDR2 (germline): SGHTA, FQGNSA. The CDR3: CASRGLAGWSEQYF. The CDR3 DNA is TGTGCCAGCAGGGGACTAGCGGGGTGGAGTGAGCAGTACTTC.

CDR3 DNA sequence: TGTGCCAGCAGTTTAACCGTGGCTAGCGGGTTGTACGAGCAGTACTTC. Encoded protein: CASSLTVASGLYEQYF. The chain employs TRBV27 and TRBJ2-7; TRBD2 matches 8 bases. Germline V gene lookup returns CDR1 MNHEY and CDR2 SMNVEV (reference sequence). V gave up 2 bases and J gave up 4 bases; unmatched junction bases: 10. The CDR3 has 16 amino acids.

The table lists this clone with a count of one. The chain employs TRBV28 and TRBJ1-2; TRBD1 aligns across 7 bases. The germline V gene has CDR1 MDHEN and CDR2 SYDVKM. V shed 4 bases and J 4 bases; nucleotides not matched to a gene: 6. CDR3 length equals 14 residues. The CDR3 nucleotides are TGTGCCAGCAGTTGGACAGGCCGCTCCTATGGCTACACCTTC. This translates into CASSWTGRSYGYTF.

The chain employs TRBV15 and TRBJ1-4; 8 positions match TRBD1. CDR3 length: 16 residues. The germline gives CDR1 LNHNV, CDR2 YYDKDF (reference sequence). The junction had 7 bases not matched to a gene; V was cut back by 0 bases and J by 7 bases. Written as DNA, the CDR3 is TGTGCCACCAGCAGAGATCAGCAGGGGGCGGGTGAAAAACTGTTTTTT. Translating gives CATSRDQQGAGEKLFF.

This rearrangement joins TRBV29-1 to TRBJ1-2, with D tentatively TRBD1 (6 bases). Trimming removed 4 bases at V and 6 bases at J, with 15 bases between. The CDR3 is made up of 13 amino acids. The germline V gene has CDR1 SQVTM and CDR2 ANQGSEA. The CDR3 spells CSVAPGGPHGYTF. The CDR3 region has the DNA TGCAGCGTTGCCCCCGGGGGGCCACATGGCTACACCTTC.

The chain uses TRBV28 and TRBJ1-2, with TRBD1 matching over 7 bases. This CDR3 region has 15 residues. Unmatched junction bases numbered 5, after V lost 3 bases and J lost 1 base. Looked up from germline, CDR1 is MDHEN and CDR2 is SYDVKM. CDR3 nucleotides: TGTGCCAGCAGTTTCAGGACAGGACTTAACTATGGCTACACCTTC. This codes for CASSFRTGLNYGYTF.

The chain carries TRBV11-2 and TRBJ1-1; possibly TRBD1 for D (6 bases). CDR1 and CDR2 (germline): SGHAT, FQNNGV. This CDR3 contains 19 residues. The germline V and J ends were trimmed by 0 bases and 1 base, with 21 bases remaining between them. The CDR3 bases are TGTGCCAGCAGCTTAGATGTTAGGGCGGGGGGCCGAGGGAACACTGAAGCTTTCTTT. Amino acid sequence: CASSLDVRAGGRGNTEAFF. Using reference TRBV11-2 and TRBJ1-1 for the parts outside the CDR3, the full variable domain is EAGVAQSPRYKIIEKRQSVAFWCNPISGHATLYWYQQILGQGPKLLIQFQNNGVVDDSQLPKDRFSAERLKGVDSTLKIQPAKLEDSAVYLCASSLDVRAGGRGNTEAFFGQGTRLTVV.

The V gene is TRBV9, the J gene TRBJ2-3, with TRBD2 matching over 7 bases. CDR3 length: 14 amino acids. Trimming at V came to 2 bases and at J to 4 bases, leaving 4 bases not matched to a gene. Germline CDR1 and CDR2: SGDLS and YYNGEE. CDR3 residues: CASSVGRLADTQYF. The DNA of the CDR3 is TGTGCCAGCAGCGTCGGGAGGCTGGCAGATACGCAGTATTTT.

This clone was detected only once. This chain joins TRBV28 and TRBJ1-1; D not resolved. Germline CDR1 reads MDHEN; CDR2 reads SYDVKM. The CDR3 has 18 amino acids. Between the trimmed V and J ends, which lost 3 bases and 1 base, there was a span of 21 bases. The CDR3: CASSLVLGFPMWNTEAFF. The CDR3 bases are TGTGCCAGCAGTTTGGTCCTAGGATTCCCGATGTGGAACACTGAAGCTTTCTTT.

For the CDR3, the DNA is TGCGCCAGCAGCTTGTCAGGGTACGAAACAGATACGCAGTATTTT. It codes for CASSLSGYETDTQYF. The V and J genes are TRBV5-1 and TRBJ2-3, with D tentatively TRBD1 (5 bases). With 1 base removed from V and 3 bases from J, the gap between germline ends came to 12 bases. This CDR3 contains 15 residues. CDR1 and CDR2 (germline): SGHRS, YFSETQ.

The gene calls are TRBV29-1 and TRBJ1-1; the D gene is possibly TRBD1 (6 bases). The CDR3 covers 12 residues. Germline CDR1 reads SQVTM; CDR2 reads ANQGSEA. Trimming took off 7 bases at V and 0 bases at J, with 9 bases between the two ends. The CDR3 sequence is CSGTALNTEAFF. The CDR3 coding sequence is TGCAGCGGGACAGCCTTGAACACTGAAGCTTTCTTT.

This clone was seen only once. An end of the junction does not agree with germline; a read error may underlie this. The chain is built from TRBV15 and TRBJ2-5; TRBD1 or TRBD2 may be the D gene (5 bases each). Germline V gives CDR1 LNHNV, CDR2 YYDKDF (reference sequence). The CDR3 loop spans 14 amino acids. Here the CDR3 DNA reads TGTGTCACCAGCAGGGATCGGGAAGGGAAGACCCAGTACTTC. Translated, it gives CVTSRDREGKTQYF.

This chain connects TRBV15 to TRBJ1-2; possible D gene TRBD1, 5 bases. Trimming removed 1 base from V and 9 bases from J, with 15 bases in between. There are 14 residues in the CDR3. Germline V lookup: CDR1 LNHNV, CDR2 YYDKDF (reference sequence). The CDR3 DNA sequence: TGTGCCACCAGCAGAGGCCGTGGGGCGGTTAGCTACACCTTC. This sequence encodes CATSRGRGAVSYTF.